Below are 28 T cell receptor beta chains sequenced from a single sample in a study of blood T cell repertoires in COVID-19 (TCRdb year 2020). To prepare the library, the immunoSEQ multiplex PCR assay was applied. This is the immuneACCESS table as TCRdb keeps it, with only in-frame sequences that have V and J called. A part of the clones is gone; compared with another copy, unresolved V genes explain less than half, and the rest is unexplained. Across this sample there are around 110,000 clones, with 75% to 95% seen only once. Clones ranked in the top ten supply approximately 1.7% of the sample. Sequenced: peripheral blood. The receptors derive from a human donor with active COVID-19. The donor label of this sample is uncertain.

This chain links TRBV6-6 with TRBJ1-2; no clear D. V was shortened by 5 bases and J by 5 bases, with 27 bases between the two germline ends. CDR3 length: 18 residues. CDR1 is MNHNY and CDR2 is SVGAGI in the germline V gene (reference sequence). The CDR3 loop reads CASSPRAGLLLEGYGYTF. The DNA of the CDR3 is TGTGCCAGCAGTCCGAGAGCGGGCCTCTTATTGGAGGGTTATGGCTACACCTTC.

This chain joins TRBV6-2 or TRBV6-3 and TRBJ1-2, with 7 bases that match TRBD1. Germline V lookup: CDR1 MNHEY, CDR2 SVGEGT. The CDR3 consists of 15 residues. J lost 4 bases, V lost 2 bases, and 7 bases had no gene match. CDR3 sequence reads: CASSYASAGGYGYTF. CDR3 coding DNA: TGTGCCAGCAGTTACGCGTCGGCAGGGGGCTATGGCTACACCTTC.

The rearrangement joins TRBV2 to TRBJ2-3; 7 bases agree with TRBD2. J gave up 2 bases and V 3 bases, and 5 bases lay outside the gene matches. The CDR3 loop spans 15 amino acids. The germline V gene has CDR1 SNHLY and CDR2 FYNNEI. The CDR3 DNA sequence: TGTGCCAGCAGTGAGGGCCTAGCGGTCACAGATACGCAGTATTTT. Its translation: CASSEGLAVTDTQYF.

This chain connects TRBV7-3 to TRBJ2-2; TRBD1 agrees at 11 bases. CDR3 length equals 16 residues. V was clipped by 5 bases and J by 4 bases; unmatched bases: 6. Germline CDR1 reads SGHTA; CDR2 reads FQGTGA. The CDR3 loop reads CASSTRTGGVTGELFF. The DNA for the CDR3 is TGTGCCAGCAGCACCCGGACAGGGGGCGTCACCGGGGAGCTGTTTTTT. The whole variable domain, remainder taken from reference TRBV7-3 and TRBJ2-2, is GAGVSQTPSNKVTEKGKYVELRCDPISGHTALYWYRQSLGQGPEFLIYFQGTGAADDSGLPNDRFFAVRPEGSVSTLKIQRTERGDSAVYLCASSTRTGGVTGELFFGEGSRLTVL.

The genes are TRBV25-1 and TRBJ2-7, with TRBD2 matching over 8 bases. The CDR3 has 14 amino acids. Germline V gives CDR1 MGHDK, CDR2 SYGVNS. V lost 2 bases, J lost 6 bases, and 6 bases stayed unmatched. CDR3 loop: CASSEHGGALEQYF. CDR3 DNA: TGTGCCAGCAGTGAACACGGGGGGGCCCTCGAGCAGTACTTC.

The chain recombines TRBV4-3 with TRBJ2-3, with 11 nucleotides matching TRBD2. The CDR3 runs 16 residues. V dropped 5 bases and J dropped 1; count of bases not matched to a gene: 5. The germline V gene has CDR1 LGHNA and CDR2 YSLEER. CDR3 amino acids: CASSSTSGTGTDTQYF. CDR3 bases: TGCGCCAGCAGCTCGACTAGCGGGACGGGCACAGATACGCAGTATTTT.

Here the CDR3 reads CASSVDSVGGYTF. Written as DNA, the CDR3 is TGTGCCAGCAGCGTAGATTCAGTGGGCGGCTACACCTTC. The gene calls are TRBV7-2 and TRBJ1-2; D not resolved. In germline, CDR1 is SGHTA, CDR2 FQGNSA. V dropped 5 bases and J dropped 8 bases, with 15 bases sitting between them. CDR3 size: 13 residues.

The CDR3 DNA follows: TGTGCCAGCAGCCGCGGACAGGGCCGGTATGCGGGTAGCAATGAGCAGTTCTTC. Protein sequence: CASSRGQGRYAGSNEQFF. This chain links TRBV14 with TRBJ2-1; 8 bases are a match to TRBD1. This CDR3 contains 18 residues. Per the germline V gene, CDR1 is SGHDN and CDR2 is FVKESK. With 4 bases clipped from V and 6 bases from J, the junction kept 17 bases outside the gene matches.

The J gene is TRBJ1-2, the V gene TRBV7-2; D remains ambiguous. This CDR3 spans 12 amino acids. Germline values: CDR1 SGHTA, CDR2 FQGNSA. Deletions cut 1 base from V and 4 bases from J, with 4 bases between. Written as DNA, the CDR3 is TGTGCCAGCAGCTTAGTCGGCTATGGCTACACCTTC. Translating it yields CASSLVGYGYTF.

This clone was counted a single time. The chain is built from TRBV9 and TRBJ2-1; 9 bases fit TRBD1. The J segment lost 6 bases and the V segment lost 0 bases, leaving 19 bases of the junction unmatched. The CDR3 is made up of 20 amino acids. Germline CDR1 and CDR2: SGDLS and YYNGEE. The CDR3 region has the DNA TGTGCCAGCAGCGTAGGACCGGGACAGGGTGCCTTACGCTTGAGCAATGAGCAGTTCTTC. Translation gives CASSVGPGQGALRLSNEQFF.

V is TRBV19 and J is TRBJ2-3, with D maybe TRBD1 (5 bases). The CDR3 is 17 amino acids. The V gene's germline CDR1 is LNHDA and CDR2 SQIVND (reference sequence). V was cut by 1 base and J by 2 bases, with 16 bases left in between. DNA of the CDR3: TGTGCCAGTAGTATAGGTGCGGACAAGGGTTTCACAGATACGCAGTATTTT. Translation gives CASSIGADKGFTDTQYF.

V gene TRBV15 combines with J gene TRBJ2-1, with 8 bases identical to TRBD1. Trimming at V came to 0 bases and at J to 9 bases, leaving 10 bases not matched to a gene. The CDR3 has 16 residues. CDR1 and CDR2 (germline): LNHNV, YYDKDF (reference sequence). CDR3 coding DNA: TGTGCCACCAGCAGAGATTTCAGGGGGCTCGCTACTGAGCAGTTCTTC. It codes for CATSRDFRGLATEQFF. The entire variable domain, with the rest obtained from reference TRBV15 and TRBJ2-1, is as follows: DAMVIQNPRYQVTQFGKPVTLSCSQTLNHNVMYWYQQKSSQAPKLLFHYYDKDFNNEADTPDNFQSRRPNTSFCFLDIRSPGLGDTAMYLCATSRDFRGLATEQFFGPGTRLTVL.

The chain joins TRBV7-6 to TRBJ2-3, with D possibly TRBD1 on 5 matching bases. There are 17 residues in the CDR3. Per germline, CDR1 SGHVS and CDR2 FNYEAQ. V lost 7 bases to trimming and J lost 6 bases, with 26 bases between them. CDR3 residues: CASNRQSAREGPDTQYF. CDR3 coding DNA: TGTGCCAGCAACAGGCAAAGCGCCAGGGAAGGTCCTGATACGCAGTATTTT.

A few counts support this clone. The chain recombines TRBV9 with TRBJ1-5; TRBD1 is a possible D gene (6 bases). V gave up 0 bases and J gave up 6 bases, with 10 bases separating them. Germline V CDR1 and CDR2: SGDLS, YYNGEE. The CDR3 runs to 14 residues. CDR3 sequence: CASSVDGGPQPQHF. CDR3 bases: TGTGCCAGCAGCGTAGACGGGGGGCCTCAGCCCCAGCATTTT.

The chain carries TRBV19 and TRBJ1-2; 7 bases are shared with TRBD1. The CDR3 runs 12 residues. V lost 2 bases, J lost 12 bases, and 6 bases stayed unmatched. The germline gives CDR1 LNHDA, CDR2 SQIVND (reference sequence). CDR3 loop: CASSITDRRHTF. The CDR3 nucleotides read TGTGCCAGTAGTATAACGGACAGGCGCCACACCTTC.

The V and J genes are TRBV2 and TRBJ1-6; a possible D gene is TRBD1 (6 bases). V was pared by 7 bases and J by 6 bases, with 16 bases between. The length of the CDR3 is 15 residues. The germline V gene has CDR1 SNHLY and CDR2 FYNNEI. CDR3 protein: CASKTQQGINSPLHF. The CDR3 DNA reads TGTGCCAGCAAGACCCAACAGGGAATTAATTCACCCCTCCACTTT.

The V gene is TRBV6-1, the J gene TRBJ2-7; 8 bases agree with TRBD1. The junction had 14 bases not matched to a gene; V was cut back by 3 bases and J by 7 bases. Germline V gene data show CDR1 as MNHNS and CDR2 as SASEGT. The CDR3 is made up of 16 amino acids. The CDR3, as DNA: TGTGCCAGCAGTGATTACGCAGGGGGCGACTCGGGAGAGCAGTACTTC. Protein product: CASSDYAGGDSGEQYF.

This clone was recorded only once. V gene TRBV7-9 combines with J gene TRBJ1-1, with 7 nucleotides matching TRBD1. The CDR3 runs 15 residues. CDR1 is SEHNR and CDR2 is FQNEAQ in the germline V gene (reference sequence). V was pared by 5 bases and J by 4 bases, with 10 bases of the junction left unmatched. CDR3 sequence (DNA): TGTGCCAGCAGCCGAGACAGGGACGGTTCCACTGAAGCTTTCTTT. This encodes CASSRDRDGSTEAFF.

The rearrangement uses TRBV18 and TRBJ1-2; 10 nucleotides align to TRBD1. The CDR3 covers 14 residues. Germline V gene sequence: CDR1 KGHSH, CDR2 LQKENI. Losses at the gene ends were 6 bases for V and 6 bases for J; bases not matched to a gene: 7. The CDR3 DNA follows: TGTGCCAGCTCGTATGACAGGGGGCAGAATGGCTACACCTTC. Translating gives CASSYDRGQNGYTF.

The V gene is TRBV5-4, the J gene TRBJ2-6, with D possibly matching TRBD2 (6 bases). This CDR3 spans 17 amino acids. Germline V gene data show CDR1 as SGHNT and CDR2 as YYREEE (reference sequence). The V end was cut by 3 bases, the J end by 2 bases, with 15 bases between. The CDR3 DNA sequence: TGTGCCAGCAGCTCCCTGTCCGGGGGAGCTGGGGCCAACGTCCTGACTTTC. It is translated as CASSSLSGGAGANVLTF.

This chain links TRBV14 with TRBJ2-7, with a tentative D call TRBD2 (5 bases). This CDR3 region has 17 residues. The germline V and J ends were trimmed by 0 bases and 10 bases, with 25 bases remaining between them. Germline CDR1 reads SGHDN; CDR2 reads FVKESK. CDR3 nucleotide sequence: TGTGCCAGCAGCCAAGATGATGAGGGCGACTCTAGATCGCTCCAGTACTTC. Amino acids: CASSQDDEGDSRSLQYF.

The rearrangement joins TRBV7-9 to TRBJ1-2; no firm D call. The CDR3 loop spans 13 amino acids. Trimming removed 3 bases from V and 4 bases from J, with 9 bases in between. The V gene's germline CDR1 is SEHNR and CDR2 FQNEAQ (reference sequence). The CDR3 spells CASSFGTAYGYTF. In nucleotides, the CDR3 is TGTGCCAGCAGCTTTGGTACAGCCTATGGCTACACCTTC.

This clone was counted once. One end of the junction varies from germline; a read error may be responsible. The chain links TRBV24-1 to TRBJ2-1; weak D call: TRBD1 (6 bases). Looked up from germline, CDR1 is KGHDR and CDR2 is SFDVKD. The CDR3 is made up of 12 amino acids. Here the CDR3 DNA reads TGTACCACCACGAACAGGGTCGGTGAGCAGTTCTTC. The encoded protein is CTTTNRVGEQFF.

V and J are TRBV27 and TRBJ2-1; possible D gene TRBD1, 6 bases. Trimming cost V 2 bases and J 4 bases, with 15 bases left between them. The germline V gene encodes CDR1 MNHEY and CDR2 SMNVEV (reference sequence). The CDR3 spans 16 residues. CDR3 sequence (DNA): TGTGCCAGCAGTTTACATACGGGACAAGGATACAATGAGCAGTTCTTC. This sequence encodes CASSLHTGQGYNEQFF.

V and J are TRBV2 and TRBJ2-7; perhaps TRBD1 as D (6 bases). The CDR3 is 14 residues long. V was shortened by 7 bases and J by 1 base, with 14 bases between the two germline ends. Germline CDR1 is SNHLY and CDR2 is FYNNEI. This CDR3 reads CASISDSRSYEQYF. The CDR3 DNA is TGTGCCAGCATCTCGGACAGCCGATCCTACGAGCAGTACTTC.

The chain links TRBV27 to TRBJ1-3, with D possibly TRBD1 on 5 matching bases. CDR1 is MNHEY and CDR2 is SMNVEV in the germline V gene (reference sequence). There are 14 residues in the CDR3. Between the trimmed V and J ends, which lost 6 bases and 1 base, there was a span of 10 bases. CDR3 protein: CASRRGGSGNTIYF. Here the CDR3 DNA reads TGTGCCAGCAGACGCGGGGGGTCTGGAAACACCATATATTTT.

This rearrangement joins TRBV10-3 to TRBJ1-1; D remains ambiguous. This CDR3 region has 13 residues. Germline V gene sequence: CDR1 ENHRY, CDR2 SYGVKD. Trimming cost V 3 bases and J 2 bases, with 7 bases left between them. This CDR3 reads CAISDQVNTEAFF. CDR3 in DNA: TGTGCCATCAGTGACCAGGTCAACACTGAAGCTTTCTTT.

This chain uses TRBV4-1 with TRBJ1-1, with D hard to call. Germline V gene sequence: CDR1 MGHRA, CDR2 YSYEKL. CDR3 length: 12 residues. V dropped 1 base and J dropped 7 bases, with 7 bases sitting between them. CDR3 residues: CASSQGGGEAFF. Here the CDR3 DNA reads TGCGCCAGCAGCCAAGGTGGCGGTGAAGCTTTCTTT.